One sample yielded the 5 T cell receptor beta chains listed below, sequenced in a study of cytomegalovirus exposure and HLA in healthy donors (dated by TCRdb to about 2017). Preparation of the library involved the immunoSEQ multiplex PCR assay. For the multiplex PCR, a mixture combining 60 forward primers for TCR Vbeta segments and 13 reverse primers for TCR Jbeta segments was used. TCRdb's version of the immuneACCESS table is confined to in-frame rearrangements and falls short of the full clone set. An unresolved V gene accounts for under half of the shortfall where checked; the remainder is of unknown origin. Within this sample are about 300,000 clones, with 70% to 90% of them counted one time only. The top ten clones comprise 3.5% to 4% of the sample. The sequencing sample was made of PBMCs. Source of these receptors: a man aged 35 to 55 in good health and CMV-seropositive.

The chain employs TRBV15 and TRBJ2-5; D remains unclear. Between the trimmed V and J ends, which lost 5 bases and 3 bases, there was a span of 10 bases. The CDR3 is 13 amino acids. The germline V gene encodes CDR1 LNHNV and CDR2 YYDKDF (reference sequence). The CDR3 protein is CATSSLIEETQYF. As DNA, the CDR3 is TGTGCCACCAGCTCACTTATCGAAGAGACCCAGTACTTC.

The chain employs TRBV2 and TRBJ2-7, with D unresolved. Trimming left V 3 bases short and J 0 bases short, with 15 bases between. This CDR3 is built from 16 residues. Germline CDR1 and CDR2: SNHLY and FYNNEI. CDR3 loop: CASSDEEKSSSYEQYF. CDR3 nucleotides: TGTGCCAGCAGTGATGAGGAGAAGTCAAGCTCCTACGAGCAGTACTTC.

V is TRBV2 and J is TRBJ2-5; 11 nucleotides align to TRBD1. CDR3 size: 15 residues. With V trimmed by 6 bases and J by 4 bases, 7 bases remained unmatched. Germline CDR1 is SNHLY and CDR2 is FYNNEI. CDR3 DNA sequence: TGTGCCAGCAGCCGGGACAGGGGGGTCGGAGAGACCCAGTACTTC. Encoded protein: CASSRDRGVGETQYF. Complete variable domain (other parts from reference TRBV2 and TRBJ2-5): EPEVTQTPSHQVTQMGQEVILRCVPISNHLYFYWYRQILGQKVEFLVSFYNNEISEKSEIFDDQFSVERPDGSNFTLKIRSTKLEDSAMYFCASSRDRGVGETQYFGPGTRLLVL.

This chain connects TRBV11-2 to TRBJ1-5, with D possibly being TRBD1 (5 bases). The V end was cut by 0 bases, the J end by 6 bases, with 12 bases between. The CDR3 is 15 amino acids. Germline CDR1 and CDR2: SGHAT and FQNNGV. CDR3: CASSLDSGLGQPQHF. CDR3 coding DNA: TGTGCCAGCAGCTTAGATTCAGGGTTGGGTCAGCCCCAGCATTTT.

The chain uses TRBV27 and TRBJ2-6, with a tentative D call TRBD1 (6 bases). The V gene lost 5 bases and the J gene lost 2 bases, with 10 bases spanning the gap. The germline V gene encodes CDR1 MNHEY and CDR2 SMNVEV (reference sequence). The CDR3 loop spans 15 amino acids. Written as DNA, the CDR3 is TGTGCCAGCAGTCTACAGGGTGCTGGGGCCAACGTCCTGACTTTC. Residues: CASSLQGAGANVLTF.